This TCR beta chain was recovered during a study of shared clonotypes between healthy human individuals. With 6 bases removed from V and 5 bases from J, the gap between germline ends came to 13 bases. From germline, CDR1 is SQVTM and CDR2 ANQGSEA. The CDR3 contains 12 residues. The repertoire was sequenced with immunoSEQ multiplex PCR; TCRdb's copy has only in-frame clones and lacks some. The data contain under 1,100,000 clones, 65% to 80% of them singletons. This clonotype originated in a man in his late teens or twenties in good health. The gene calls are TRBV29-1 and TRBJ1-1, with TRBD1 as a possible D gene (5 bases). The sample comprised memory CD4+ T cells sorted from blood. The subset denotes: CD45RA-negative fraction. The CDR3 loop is CSVGWRGTEAFF. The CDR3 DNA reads TGCAGCGTCGGATGGCGGGGGACTGAAGCTTTCTTT.